The 5 T cell receptor beta chains below all came from one sample that was sequenced in a study of blood T cell repertoires in COVID-19. Sequencing was performed with immunoSEQ multiplex PCR; in TCRdb, only in-frame clones are kept and a portion is missing. The table lists approximately 280,000 clones, roughly 90% of them singletons, with about 4.2% in the top ten. The sequenced sample was peripheral blood. The receptor set was obtained from a middle-aged man with acute or convalescent COVID-19.

This chain uses TRBV18 with TRBJ1-1; D might be TRBD1 (5 bases). The ends were cut back, 6 bases at V and 3 bases at J, with 20 bases in the middle. Germline loops: CDR1 KGHSH, CDR2 LQKENI. The CDR3 is made up of 16 amino acids. The CDR3 spells CASSLRGSRWDTEAFF. The CDR3 nucleotides read TGTGCCAGCTCCCTGCGGGGCTCTCGGTGGGACACTGAAGCTTTCTTT.

The chain joins TRBV5-5 to TRBJ1-5, with 9 bases matching TRBD1. This CDR3 is built from 14 residues. CDR1 is SGHKS and CDR2 is YYEKEE in the germline V gene (reference sequence). Trimming at V came to 3 bases and at J to 6 bases, leaving 4 bases not matched to a gene. Here the CDR3 reads CASSWTGDGQPQHF. The DNA of the CDR3 is TGTGCCAGCAGCTGGACAGGGGATGGTCAGCCCCAGCATTTT.

The chain uses TRBV5-1 and TRBJ1-2, with 8 bases aligning to TRBD1. CDR1 and CDR2 from the germline V gene are SGHRS and YFSETQ. There are 14 residues in the CDR3. With V trimmed by 4 bases and J by 4 bases, 6 bases remained unmatched. The CDR3 loop is CASSTSTGAYGYTF. For the CDR3, the DNA is TGCGCCAGCAGCACCTCGACAGGGGCCTATGGCTACACCTTC.

The chain recombines TRBV18 with TRBJ2-2; D perhaps matches TRBD1 (5 bases). Per germline, CDR1 KGHSH and CDR2 LQKENI. The CDR3 contains 15 residues. V was cut by 1 base and J by 2 bases, with 8 bases left in between. CDR3 nucleotide sequence: TGTGCCAGCTCACCACGGGGCGCCAACACCGGGGAGCTGTTTTTT. This encodes CASSPRGANTGELFF.

This chain connects TRBV4-1 to TRBJ2-7, with 11 bases identical to TRBD1. From germline, CDR1 is MGHRA and CDR2 YSYEKL. There are 15 residues in the CDR3. The V segment lost 9 bases and the J segment 2 bases; nucleotides outside the gene matches: 9. CDR3 DNA: TGCGCCAGTTTTCCCCAGGGACAGGGGGCCTACGAGCAGTACTTC. It yields the protein CASFPQGQGAYEQYF.